This T cell receptor (beta chain) comes out of a study of blood T cell repertoires in COVID-19. About the study: Samples representing acute and convalescent COVID-19 were sourced from the United States, Italy and Spain. PBMCs, B-cell-depleted T cells, or T cells provided the cDNA or gDNA that made up the material.

Per the original data handling: Researchers report that nucleated cell counts were estimated from reference gene primer amplification. Libraries were prepared by immunoSEQ multiplex PCR; TCRdb keeps only in-frame clonotypes and omits some of them. The DNA was the basis for D and trimming; V, J and clone size are from that table. The table has 200,000 to 250,000 clones, around 90% seen once. CDR3 size: 15 residues. V lost 4 bases and J lost 2, with 11 bases in between. CDR1 and CDR2 from the germline V gene are SEHNR and FQNEAQ (reference sequence). Followed longitudinally, the Seattle patients had been enrolled during active infection.

V usage is TRBV7-9 and J usage is TRBJ2-2; TRBD2 is a possible D gene (6 bases). Sequencing input: peripheral blood. The origin of this receptor is a man aged 55 to 69 with COVID-19, enrolled during active disease. As DNA, the CDR3 is TGTGCCAGCAGCTCCCAAGCGGGTAACACCGGGGAGCTGTTTTTT. This encodes CASSSQAGNTGELFF.